This is a list of T cell receptor beta chains from one sample in a study of CD8+CD57+ T cells in acquired aplastic anemia. One entry per CDR3 protein, called by TCRdb with MiXCR from the reads. The table shows hundreds of thousands of distinct CDR3 sequences, with approximately 79% occurring only once. Sequenced input: sorted CD4+, CD8+, or CD8+CD57+ T cells (not recorded which) from PBMCs. These receptors all come from a human donor with aplastic anemia. Both conserved end residues are part of each CDR3. D genes are given only for firm matches. Some rows have no size entry. The others give once, few or many, or a class for an expanded clone.

D: .; V: TRBV7-8; J: TRBJ2-3; size: .; CDR3: CASSWVEVGASEQF; DNA: TGTGCCAGCAGCTGGGTGGAGGTTGGGGCTTCCGAGCAGTTT
D: .; V: TRBV5-8; J: TRBJ2-3; size: .; CDR3: CASSHPYNTQYF; DNA: TGTGCCAGCAGCCATCCCTATAATACGCAGTATTTT
D: .; V: TRBV7-3; J: TRBJ1-2; size: .; CDR3: CASSLAQGANYAYTF; DNA: TGTGCCAGCAGCTTAGCCCAGGGCGCAAACTATGCCTACACCTTC
D: TRBD2; V: TRBV7-3; J: TRBJ2-3; size: .; CDR3: CASSSGGGWGETQF; DNA: TGTGCCAGCAGTTCTGGCGGGGGTTGGGGAGAGACCCAGTTT
D: .; V: TRBV7-8; J: TRBJ2-3; size: .; CDR3: CASSSGAGRKDTQYF; DNA: TGCGCCAGCAGCTCAGGGGCGGGACGGAAAGATACGCAGTATTTT
D: TRBD1; V: TRBV20-1; J: TRBJ1-2; size: .; CDR3: CSAARTGGANGYTF; DNA: TGCAGTGCTGCCAGGACAGGGGGGGCGAATGGCTACACCTTC
D: .; V: TRBV9; J: TRBJ2-1; size: .; CDR3: CASSAGTYEQFF; DNA: TGTGCCAGCAGCGCCGGGACATATGAGCAGTTCTTC
D: .; V: TRBV2; J: TRBJ2-5; size: .; CDR3: CASSRGGEQETLYF; DNA: TGTGCCAGCAGTAGAGGCGGGGAGCAAGAGACCTTGTACTTC
D: .; V: TRBV7-2; J: TRBJ2-3; size: .; CDR3: CASKNRDRTDTQYF; DNA: TGTGCCAGCAAAAACAGGGATCGCACAGATACGCAGTATTTT
D: .; V: TRBV9; J: TRBJ2-3; size: .; CDR3: CASSFLGGSTKAYF; DNA: TGTGCCAGCAGCTTCCTCGGAGGGAGCACTAAGGCTTATTTT
D: .; V: TRBV19; J: TRBJ1-1; size: .; CDR3: CASSIDSGAYTEAFF; DNA: TGTGCCAGTAGTATAGATAGCGGAGCCTACACTGAGGCTTTCTTT
D: .; V: TRBV7-8; J: TRBJ2-3; size: .; CDR3: CASSVGGGSNDTQYF; DNA: TGTGCCAGCAGCGTAGGGGGAGGGAGCAATGATACGCAGTATTTT
D: .; V: TRBV15; J: TRBJ2-6; size: .; CDR3: CATSFRQAPTGASVLTF; DNA: TGTGCCACCAGCTTCCGACAGGCCCCGACCGGGGCCAGCGTCCTGACTTTC
D: .; V: TRBV7-9; J: TRBJ2-3; size: few; CDR3: CASGLGGNIQYF; DNA: TGTGCCAGCGGCTTAGGCGGGAACATCCAGTATTTC
D: TRBD1; V: TRBV7-9; J: TRBJ2-5; size: .; CDR3: CASSLGLTGNTEAF; DNA: TGTGCCAGCAGCTTAGGTCTGACAGGGAACACTGAAGCTTTC
D: .; V: TRBV4-1; J: TRBJ1-2; size: .; CDR3: CASSQDVGGDYGYTF; DNA: TGCGCCAGCAGCCAAGATGTGGGGGGCGACTATGGCTACACCTTC
D: TRBD2; V: TRBV7-9; J: TRBJ2-3; size: .; CDR3: CASSLERGGGSDEF; DNA: TGTGCCAGCAGCTTAGAGAGAGGCGGGGGGAGCGATGAGTTT
D: TRBD2; V: TRBV2; J: TRBJ2-3; size: .; CDR3: CASGVLAGGRDTQYF; DNA: TGTGCCAGCGGTGTGTTGGCGGGGGGTAGGGATACGCAGTATTTT
D: .; V: TRBV7-9; J: TRBJ2-3; size: .; CDR3: CASSLTTGAYNEQYF; DNA: TGTGCCAGCAGCCTGACGACAGGAGCCTACAATGAGCAGTATTTT
D: .; V: TRBV10-3; J: TRBJ2-5; size: .; CDR3: CAISDHPQETQYF; DNA: TGTGCCATCAGTGATCACCCCCAAGAGACCCAGTACTTC
D: .; V: TRBV7-9; J: TRBJ2-3; size: .; CDR3: CASSTAAGPQYFGF; DNA: .
D: .; V: TRBV5-6; J: TRBJ2-7; size: .; CDR3: CASSLGSDEQYF; DNA: TGTGCCAGCAGCTTGGGGTCGGACGAGCAGTACTTC
D: .; V: TRBV29-1; J: TRBJ1-1; size: few; CDR3: CSPREQGNTEAFF; DNA: TGCAGCCCAAGGGAACAGGGGAACACTGAAGCTTTCTTT
D: .; V: TRBV7-8; J: TRBJ2-7; size: .; CDR3: CASSRTAYEQYF; DNA: TGTGCCAGCAGCAGAACAGCCTACGAGCAGTACTTC
D: .; V: TRBV7-2; J: TRBJ2-3; size: .; CDR3: CASSRAGVAGETYF; DNA: TGTGCCAGCAGCCGGGCGGGCGTGGCCGGAGAGACGTATTTT
D: .; V: TRBV9; J: TRBJ1-2; size: .; CDR3: CASSRGDFQGSAF; DNA: TGTGCCAGCAGCAGGGGGGACTTCCAGGGCTCTGCTTTC
D: .; V: TRBV2; J: TRBJ2-3; size: .; CDR3: CGSAAGGTDTQYF; DNA: TGCGGCAGCGCGGCCGGGGGCACAGATACGCAGTATTTT
D: .; V: TRBV7-9; J: TRBJ1-2; size: .; CDR3: CASSPSHYEQYYGYTF; DNA: TGTGCCAGCAGCCCTAGCCACTACGAGCAGTACTACGGGTACACCTTC
D: .; V: TRBV7-9; J: TRBJ1-1; size: .; CDR3: CASSLEGMNTEAFFF; DNA: TGTGCCAGCAGCTTGGAGGGCATGAACACTGAAGCTTTCTTCTTT
D: .; V: TRBV7-8; J: TRBJ1-1; size: few; CDR3: CASSLAGGPETQEAFF; DNA: TGTGCCAGCAGCTTAGCGGGAGGTCCCGAGACGCAGGAAGCTTTCTTT
D: .; V: TRBV7-3; J: TRBJ1-6; size: once; CDR3: CASSFSLSDSPYDF; DNA: TGTGCCAGCAGCTTCAGTCTATCGGATTCACCATACGACTTT
D: .; V: TRBV5-4; J: TRBJ1-6; size: .; CDR3: CASSSRGVLSPLHF; DNA: TGTGCCAGCAGCTCCAGGGGTGTACTTTCACCCCTCCACTTT
D: .; V: TRBV2; J: TRBJ2-3; size: .; CDR3: CARGDQSTDTQYF; DNA: TGTGCCAGAGGGGACCAGAGCACAGATACGCAGTATTTT
D: TRBD2; V: TRBV24-1; J: TRBJ2-3; size: .; CDR3: CATSHGLAGGEQYF; DNA: TGTGCCACCAGTCACGGACTAGCAGGAGGTGAGCAGTATTTT
D: .; V: TRBV7-7; J: TRBJ2-3; size: .; CDR3: CAPRIGGRDTQYF; DNA: TGTGCTCCCAGGATCGGGGGCAGAGATACGCAGTATTTT
D: TRBD1; V: TRBV15; J: TRBJ1-2; size: .; CDR3: CATSRDFAGTGGGYTF; DNA: TGTGCCACCAGCAGAGACTTCGCGGGGACAGGGGGTGGCTACACCTTC
D: .; V: TRBV2; J: TRBJ1-5; size: .; CDR3: CASGGGGRDTPQYF; DNA: TGTGCCAGCGGGGGCGGGGGCAGGGATACGCCGCAGTATTTC
D: .; V: TRBV29-1; J: TRBJ1-2; size: .; CDR3: CSVEIPGQFYGYTF; DNA: TGCAGCGTTGAAATCCCAGGACAGTTCTATGGCTACACCTTC
D: TRBD2; V: TRBV29-1; J: TRBJ2-7; size: .; CDR3: CSVETSASYEQYF; DNA: TGCAGCGTTGAAACTAGCGCATCCTACGAGCAGTACTTC
D: .; V: TRBV11-1; J: TRBJ2-3; size: once; CDR3: CASSRWGESTDTQYF; DNA: TGTGCCAGCAGCCGCTGGGGAGAAAGCACAGATACGCAGTATTTT
D: TRBD2; V: TRBV4-3; J: TRBJ2-5; size: .; CDR3: CASSHAEREQYF; DNA: TGCGCCAGCAGCCATGCTGAGCGGGAGCAGTACTTC
D: .; V: TRBV2; J: TRBJ1-6; size: few; CDR3: CASSELPYNSPLHF; DNA: TGTGCCAGCAGTGAACTTCCCTATAATTCACCCCTCCACTTT
D: .; V: TRBV9; J: TRBJ2-2; size: .; CDR3: CASSVGNLPNTEELFF; DNA: TGTGCCAGCAGCGTGGGCAATCTACCGAACACTGAAGAGCTGTTTTTT
D: .; V: TRBV9; J: TRBJ1-6; size: .; CDR3: CASSVGGSRKHPLHF; DNA: TGTGCCAGCAGCGTGGGGGGCTCGAGAAAACACCCCCTCCACTTT
D: .; V: TRBV11-1; J: TRBJ2-1; size: .; CDR3: CASGLQHAQFF; DNA: TGTGCCAGCGGCTTACAACATGCGCAGTTCTTC
D: .; V: TRBV7-9; J: TRBJ2-3; size: .; CDR3: CASSPAGNMNTEAF; DNA: TGTGCCAGCAGCCCCGCAGGGAATATGAATACTGAAGCTTTT
D: .; V: TRBV9; J: TRBJ2-6; size: .; CDR3: CASSVSEWLTYELLTF; DNA: TGTGCCAGCAGCGTAAGCGAATGGCTGACCTACGAGCTCCTGACTTTC
D: .; V: TRBV7-6; J: TRBJ1-2; size: many; CDR3: CASTLGRVPSGANYTF; DNA: TGTGCCAGCACCCTAGGGAGGGTCCCCTCTGGGGCCAACTACACCTTC
D: .; V: TRBV2; J: TRBJ2-3; size: .; CDR3: CASSEGSDKQPQYF; DNA: TGTGCCAGCAGTGAGGGGAGCGACAAACAGCCCCAGTATTTT
D: .; V: TRBV7-2; J: TRBJ2-1; size: .; CDR3: CASSLGGGHDTQEQFF; DNA: TGTGCCAGCAGCTTGGGGGGCGGACACGATACGCAGGAGCAGTTCTTC
D: .; V: TRBV7-9; J: TRBJ1-6; size: .; CDR3: CASSFRKDILYSPLHF; DNA: TGTGCCAGCAGTTTTAGGAAGGACATCCTTTATTCACCCCTCCACTTT
D: .; V: TRBV19; J: TRBJ2-2; size: .; CDR3: CASSPGASTGALFF; DNA: TGTGCCAGTAGTCCGGGGGCGAGCACCGGGGCGCTGTTTTTT